These T cell receptor beta chains were read from a single sample in a study of T cells after yellow fever vaccination. One entry per CDR3 protein results from TCRdb running MiXCR on the 5' RACE reads. The sample holds around 200,000 distinct CDR3 sequences; 9.5% to 11% are singletons and the top ten take 36%. Material: CD8+ T cells sorted from PBMCs, obtained 15 days after the yellow fever booster vaccination. These receptors were obtained from a young man who received the YFV17D yellow fever vaccine. Each CDR3 is given with its conserved first and last residue.

V: TRBV4-1
J: TRBJ1-2
CDR3: CASSQRDGRVGNYGYTF

V: TRBV7-7
J: TRBJ2-5
CDR3: CASSSNSQETQYF

V: TRBV9
J: TRBJ2-5
CDR3: CASSVEGGRRETQYF

V: TRBV7-2
J: TRBJ2-2
CDR3: CASSYREGGGELFF

V: TRBV7-6
J: TRBJ2-1
CDR3: CASSLGRGEQFF

V: TRBV4-3
J: TRBJ1-2
CDR3: CASSQDRRTVLGYTF

V: TRBV7-3
J: TRBJ2-5
CDR3: CASSLRGRYDSGETQYF

V: TRBV4-1
J: TRBJ2-2
CDR3: CASSPAEERNTGELFF

V: TRBV7-9
J: TRBJ1-2
CDR3: CASSLGINYGYTF

V: TRBV12-3/TRBV12-4
J: TRBJ2-7
CDR3: CASSNDRGDEQYF